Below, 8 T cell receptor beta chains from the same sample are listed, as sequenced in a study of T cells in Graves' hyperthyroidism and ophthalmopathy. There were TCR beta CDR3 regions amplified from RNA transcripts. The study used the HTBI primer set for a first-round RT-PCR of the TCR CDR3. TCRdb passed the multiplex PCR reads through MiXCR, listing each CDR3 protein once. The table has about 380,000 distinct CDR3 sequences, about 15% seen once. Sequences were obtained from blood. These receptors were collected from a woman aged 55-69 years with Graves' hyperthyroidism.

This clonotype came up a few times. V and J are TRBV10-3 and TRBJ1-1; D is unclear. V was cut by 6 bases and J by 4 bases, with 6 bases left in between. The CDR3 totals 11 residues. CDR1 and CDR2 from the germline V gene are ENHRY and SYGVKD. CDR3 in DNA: TGTGCCATCAGGGTCGGCACTGAAGCTTTCTTT. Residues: CAIRVGTEAFF.

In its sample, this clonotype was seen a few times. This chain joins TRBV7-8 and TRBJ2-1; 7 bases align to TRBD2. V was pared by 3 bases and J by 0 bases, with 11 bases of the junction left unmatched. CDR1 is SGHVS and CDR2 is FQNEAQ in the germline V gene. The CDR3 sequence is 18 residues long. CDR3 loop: CASSLLLSGTSSYNEQFF. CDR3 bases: TGTGCCAGCAGCTTGCTGTTGAGCGGGACGAGCTCCTACAATGAGCAGTTCTTC.

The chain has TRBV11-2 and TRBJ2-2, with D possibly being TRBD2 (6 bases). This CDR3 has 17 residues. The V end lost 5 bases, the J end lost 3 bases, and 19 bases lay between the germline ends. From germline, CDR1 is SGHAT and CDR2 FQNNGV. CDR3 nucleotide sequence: TGTGCCAGCAGCGCAACCGGGAGCTCAGCAGACACCGGGGAGCTGTTTTTT. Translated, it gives CASSATGSSADTGELFF.

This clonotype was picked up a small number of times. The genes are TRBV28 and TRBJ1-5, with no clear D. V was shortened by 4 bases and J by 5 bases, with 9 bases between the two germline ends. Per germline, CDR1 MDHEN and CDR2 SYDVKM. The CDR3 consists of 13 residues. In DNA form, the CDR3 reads TGTGCCAGCAGTTCGGTGGGCTATCAGCCCCAGCATTTT. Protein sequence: CASSSVGYQPQHF. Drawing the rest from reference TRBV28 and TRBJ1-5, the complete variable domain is DVKVTQSSRYLVKRTGEKVFLECVQDMDHENMFWYRQDPGLGLRLIYFSYDVKMKEKGDIPEGYSVSREKKERFSLILESASTNQTSMYLCASSSVGYQPQHFGDGTRLSIL.

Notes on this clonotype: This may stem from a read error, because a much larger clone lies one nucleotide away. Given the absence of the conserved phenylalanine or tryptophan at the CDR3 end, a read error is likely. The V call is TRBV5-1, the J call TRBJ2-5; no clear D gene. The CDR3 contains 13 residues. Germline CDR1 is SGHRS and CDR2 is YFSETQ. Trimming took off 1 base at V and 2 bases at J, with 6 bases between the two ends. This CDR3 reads CASSLYLQETQYL. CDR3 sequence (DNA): TGCGCCAGCAGCTTGTACCTACAAGAGACCCAGTACCTC.

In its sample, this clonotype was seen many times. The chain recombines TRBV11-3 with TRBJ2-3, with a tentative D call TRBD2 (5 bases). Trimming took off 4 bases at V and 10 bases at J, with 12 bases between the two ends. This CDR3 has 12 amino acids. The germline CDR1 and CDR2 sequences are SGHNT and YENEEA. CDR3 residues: CASSYGIHAQYF. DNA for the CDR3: TGTGCCAGCAGCTACGGGATCCACGCGCAGTATTTT.

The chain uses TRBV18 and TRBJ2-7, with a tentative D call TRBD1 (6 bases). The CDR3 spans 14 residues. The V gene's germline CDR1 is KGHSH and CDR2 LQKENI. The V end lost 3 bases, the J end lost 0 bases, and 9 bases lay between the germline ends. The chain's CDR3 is CASSPTGHSYEQYF. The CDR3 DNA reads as TGTGCCAGCTCACCCACGGGACACTCCTACGAGCAGTACTTC. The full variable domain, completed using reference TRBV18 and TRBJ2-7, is NAGVMQNPRHLVRRRGQEARLRCSPMKGHSHVYWYRQLPEEGLKFMVYLQKENIIDESGMPKERFSAEFPKEGPSILRIQQVVRGDSAAYFCASSPTGHSYEQYFGPGTRLTVT.

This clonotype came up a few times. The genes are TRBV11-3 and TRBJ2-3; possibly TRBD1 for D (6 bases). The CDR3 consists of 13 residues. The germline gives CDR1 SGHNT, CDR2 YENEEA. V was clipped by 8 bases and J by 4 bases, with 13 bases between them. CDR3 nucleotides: TGTGCCAGCCAATTACAGGGCGCAGATACGCAGTATTTT. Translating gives CASQLQGADTQYF.